These 26 T cell receptor beta chains were all obtained from the same sample, sequenced in a study of T cells in Graves' hyperthyroidism and ophthalmopathy. RNA transcripts yielded amplified TCR beta CDR3 regions. When the TCR CDR3 underwent first-round RT-PCR, the HTBI primer set was used. Each CDR3 protein is one row after TCRdb ran MiXCR on the multiplex PCR reads. The sample lists approximately 360,000 distinct CDR3 sequences; 20% to 30% were seen once. The sequencing sample was made of blood. The receptors stem from a man aged 50 to 60 with Graves' hyperthyroidism.

The chain is built from TRBV12-3 or TRBV12-4 and TRBJ2-3; D is unclear. Trimming took 6 bases from V and 6 from J, leaving 7 bases between them. This CDR3 is 11 amino acids long. This CDR3 reads CASSGRDTQYF. The CDR3 DNA reads TGTGCCAGCAGCGGCCGGGATACGCAGTATTTT.

The sample holds a few counts of this clonotype. The CDR3 sequence is CATSGGSGSTDTQYF. CDR3 in DNA: TGTGCCACCAGTGGGGGGTCGGGGAGCACAGATACGCAGTATTTT. The genes are TRBV24-1 and TRBJ2-3; D is possibly TRBD1 or TRBD2 (5 bases each). The CDR3 totals 15 residues. V dropped 5 bases and J dropped 0 bases, with 11 bases sitting between them. Germline V gives CDR1 KGHDR, CDR2 SFDVKD.

This clonotype was counted only a few times. The chain has TRBV10-3 and TRBJ2-1; the D is unclear. Germline CDR1 is ENHRY and CDR2 is SYGVKD. The CDR3 is made up of 16 amino acids. Trimming stripped 4 bases from V and 0 bases from J, with 13 bases between. CDR3 coding DNA: TGTGCCATCAGTGGAGGCGGCTCCGGCTCCTACAATGAGCAGTTCTTC. As protein: CAISGGGSGSYNEQFF.

The chain recombines TRBV7-4 with TRBJ2-7, with D possibly matching TRBD2 (6 bases). The V gene lost 3 bases and the J gene lost 0 bases, with 9 bases spanning the gap. Germline lookup yields CDR1 SGHVT and CDR2 SQSDAQ. The CDR3 is 14 amino acids. CDR3 in DNA: TGTGCCAGCAGCTTCCCGGGACTCTCCTACGAGCAGTACTTC. This translates into CASSFPGLSYEQYF. Filled out from reference TRBV7-4 and TRBJ2-7, the complete variable domain reads GAGVSQSPRYKVAKRGRDVALRCDSISGHVTLYWYRQTLGQGSEVLTYSQSDAQRDKSGRPSGRFSAERPERSVSTLKIQRTEQGDSAVYLCASSFPGLSYEQYFGPGTRLTVT.

This clonotype was observed a single time. The chain couples TRBV28 to TRBJ1-3; D uncertain. The CDR3 extends over 14 amino acids. The germline gives CDR1 MDHEN, CDR2 SYDVKM. With 2 bases removed from V and 0 bases from J, the gap between germline ends came to 5 bases. The CDR3 loop is CASSLGYSGNTIYF. The CDR3 DNA reads TGTGCCAGCAGTTTAGGGTACTCTGGAAACACCATATATTTT.

This clonotype was counted a few times. V usage is TRBV6-1 and J usage is TRBJ2-7; D may be TRBD1 (6 bases). Trimming removed 6 bases from V and 6 bases from J, with 21 bases in between. Germline V lookup: CDR1 MNHNS, CDR2 SASEGT. This CDR3 has 15 residues. The CDR3 protein is CASRIYRDQFLEQYF. The CDR3 nucleotides are TGTGCCAGCAGAATCTACAGGGATCAGTTCCTCGAGCAGTACTTC.

This clonotype appeared a few times. CDR3 sequence: CASRRTEHPNTEAFF. CDR3 in DNA: TGTGCCAGCAGACGAACCGAACACCCGAACACTGAAGCTTTCTTT. The chain carries TRBV7-9 and TRBJ1-1; D gene unclear. Germline-derived CDR1 and CDR2 are SEHNR and FQNEAQ (reference sequence). The CDR3 sequence is 15 residues long. Trimming took 6 bases from V and 1 from J, leaving 15 bases between them.

V gene TRBV5-1 combines with J gene TRBJ2-7; TRBD1 matches 11 bases. CDR1 and CDR2 (germline): SGHRS, YFSETQ. This CDR3 contains 15 residues. The V and J ends lost 1 base and 7 bases, in that order; junction bases with no gene match: 7. The CDR3 nucleotides read TGCGCCAGCAGCTTGCCGGGACAGGGGGTCCCAGAGCAGTACTTC. It codes for CASSLPGQGVPEQYF.

This clonotype has a count of ten or more. This chain connects TRBV6-6 to TRBJ2-7, with 7 bases fitting TRBD1. Germline assignment: CDR1 MNHNY and CDR2 SVGAGI (reference sequence). This CDR3 contains 16 residues. J gave up 2 bases and V 0 bases, and 7 bases lay outside the gene matches. The CDR3: CASSYSGDSATYEQYF. In DNA form, the CDR3 reads TGTGCCAGCAGTTACTCGGGGGACAGCGCGACCTACGAGCAGTACTTC.

This clonotype showed up just a few times. This chain links TRBV12-3 or TRBV12-4 with TRBJ2-7; a possible D gene is TRBD2 (6 bases). Trimming left V 4 bases short and J 9 bases short, with 16 bases between. CDR3 length equals 13 residues. The CDR3 nucleotides read TGTGCCAGCAGTTCCGAGACTAGTCCAGGGCAGTACTTC. Amino acid sequence: CASSSETSPGQYF.

The V gene is TRBV12-3 or TRBV12-4, the J gene TRBJ2-1; D may match TRBD1 or TRBD2 (8 bases each). Trimming pared 8 bases from V and 11 bases from J, leaving 22 bases between. This CDR3 spans 14 amino acids. CDR3 amino acids: CASGSGGRGGKQFF. The CDR3 DNA sequence: TGTGCCAGCGGATCAGGGGGCCGGGGGGGAAAGCAGTTCTTC.

The table lists this clonotype with a few counts. The V gene is TRBV24-1, the J gene TRBJ2-7, with D possibly TRBD1 on 5 matching bases. The CDR3 length is 14 residues. V was trimmed by 2 bases and J by 3 bases, leaving 10 bases between them. From germline, CDR1 is KGHDR and CDR2 SFDVKD. CDR3 sequence reads: CATSDSGKSYEQYF. The DNA of the CDR3 is TGTGCCACCAGTGATTCAGGGAAGAGCTACGAGCAGTACTTC.

The rearrangement joins TRBV30 to TRBJ1-2; the D is unclear. V was clipped by 0 bases and J by 4 bases, with 6 bases between them. The germline V gene has CDR1 GTSNPN and CDR2 SVGIG (reference sequence). This CDR3 is built from 12 residues. The CDR3 loop is CAWSVHRYGYTF. CDR3 bases: TGTGCCTGGAGTGTGCACCGCTATGGCTACACCTTC.

This clonotype has ten or more counts. The chain uses TRBV11-2 and TRBJ1-5, with 8 bases lining up with TRBD1. Per germline, CDR1 SGHAT and CDR2 FQNNGV. V was clipped by 4 bases and J by 6 bases; unmatched bases: 8. The CDR3 contains 15 residues. The CDR3 region has the DNA TGTGCCAGCAGCTCGGACAGGGAAAGGGGTCAGCCCCAGCATTTT. This encodes CASSSDRERGQPQHF. The entire variable domain, with the rest obtained from reference TRBV11-2 and TRBJ1-5, is as follows: EAGVAQSPRYKIIEKRQSVAFWCNPISGHATLYWYQQILGQGPKLLIQFQNNGVVDDSQLPKDRFSAERLKGVDSTLKIQPAKLEDSAVYLCASSSDRERGQPQHFGDGTRLSIL.

The J gene is TRBJ1-1, the V gene TRBV11-2; D uncertain. Trimming cost V 5 bases and J 1 base, with 20 bases left between them. The CDR3 extends over 17 amino acids. Germline-derived CDR1 and CDR2 are SGHAT and FQNNGV. The CDR3: CASSQTAFERGNTEAFF. In nucleotides, the CDR3 is TGTGCCAGCAGCCAAACGGCGTTTGAACGCGGGAACACTGAAGCTTTCTTT.

The rearrangement joins TRBV5-1 to TRBJ1-5; D might be TRBD1 (6 bases). This CDR3 is built from 13 residues. The germline V gene has CDR1 SGHRS and CDR2 YFSETQ. The ends were cut back, 4 bases at V and 4 bases at J, with 9 bases in the middle. Here the CDR3 DNA reads TGCGCCAGCAGCAACGGGACAAATCAGCCCCAGCATTTT. Encoded protein: CASSNGTNQPQHF.

The J gene is TRBJ2-5, the V gene TRBV20-1, with 9 nucleotides matching TRBD2. The CDR3 is made up of 18 amino acids. J was trimmed by 1 base and V by 3 bases; bases with no gene match: 15. CDR1 is DFQATT, CDR2 SNEGSKA, per germline (reference sequence). CDR3 sequence: CSASTPLIAGAIQETQYF. The CDR3 nucleotides are TGCAGTGCTAGTACCCCTTTGATAGCGGGAGCGATCCAAGAGACCCAGTACTTC.

V and J are TRBV5-1 and TRBJ2-5; 8 positions agree with TRBD2. Germline V CDR1 and CDR2: SGHRS, YFSETQ. The CDR3 covers 14 residues. The ends lost 7 bases at V and 3 bases at J; junction bases unmatched: 8. CDR3 sequence (DNA): TGCGCCAGCCGGGAGGGCACAGGAGAAGAGACCCAGTACTTC. Residues: CASREGTGEETQYF.

The rearrangement links TRBV19 to TRBJ1-2; 7 nucleotides line up with TRBD1. The V gene's germline CDR1 is LNHDA and CDR2 SQIVND (reference sequence). V shed 7 bases and J 9 bases; nucleotides not matched to a gene: 11. The CDR3 is made up of 13 amino acids. In nucleotides, the CDR3 is TGTGCCAGTACAGGGGGGAACGCGAATAGCTACACCTTC. Encoded protein: CASTGGNANSYTF.

V and J are TRBV20-1 and TRBJ2-5; TRBD1 matches 8 bases. The trim removed 3 bases at V and 5 bases at J, leaving 8 bases unmatched. CDR3 size: 14 residues. The germline gives CDR1 DFQATT, CDR2 SNEGSKA (reference sequence). The CDR3 DNA reads as TGCAGTGCTAGGGCAGGGGGCGGATCGGAGACCCAGTACTTC. Translating gives CSARAGGGSETQYF.

V is TRBV4-2 and J is TRBJ2-5; TRBD2 might be the D (6 bases). Germline CDR1 LGHNA, CDR2 YNFKEQ. With 4 bases removed from V and 2 bases from J, the gap between germline ends came to 14 bases. The length of the CDR3 is 15 residues. CDR3 protein: CASSPQRGGQETQYF. The CDR3 coding sequence is TGTGCCAGCAGCCCCCAGAGGGGAGGACAAGAGACCCAGTACTTC.

This clonotype was seen ten or more times. The chain combines TRBV3-1 with TRBJ1-1; 7 nucleotides agree with TRBD1. Trimming removed 4 bases from V and 7 bases from J; junction bases left unmatched: 6. The germline V gene has CDR1 LGHDT and CDR2 YNNKEL (reference sequence). The CDR3 contains 13 residues. For the CDR3, the DNA is TGTGCCAGCAGCCCAAGTCGACAGGGTGAAGCTTTCTTT. This translates into CASSPSRQGEAFF.

The V call is TRBV5-1, the J call TRBJ2-7; D remains ambiguous. This CDR3 is 13 amino acids long. Germline values: CDR1 SGHRS, CDR2 YFSETQ. The germline V and J ends were trimmed by 7 bases and 2 bases, with 13 bases remaining between them. The CDR3 spells CASQPDGAYEQYF. The CDR3 nucleotides read TGCGCCAGCCAACCGGACGGAGCCTACGAGCAGTACTTC.

In its sample, this clonotype was seen a few times. The V call is TRBV9, the J call TRBJ2-7, with a weak D call TRBD1 (6 bases). The length of the CDR3 is 16 residues. Trimming removed 4 bases at V and 6 bases at J, with 23 bases between. Looked up from germline, CDR1 is SGDLS and CDR2 is YYNGEE. The CDR3, as DNA: TGTGCCAGCAGCCCCCAAGCCGTGAGTGTAGGGGGCGAGCAGTACTTC. Residues: CASSPQAVSVGGEQYF.

On this clonotype itself: This could be a read error, since a much larger clone is one nucleotide away. V is TRBV11-2 and J is TRBJ1-1; no reliable D call. The CDR3 length is 15 residues. Germline loops: CDR1 SGHAT, CDR2 FQNNGV. The V gene lost 0 bases and the J gene lost 3 bases, with 11 bases spanning the gap. The CDR3 DNA sequence: TGTGCCAGCAGCTTAGAGGGCAAGTTGTACACTGAAGCTTTCTTT. Translating gives CASSLEGKLYTEAFF.

This clonotype was detected only a few times. The chain joins TRBV7-9 to TRBJ2-3; 11 nucleotides agree with TRBD2. V lost 5 bases to trimming and J lost 2 bases; unmatched junction nucleotides: 6. This CDR3 has 16 residues. Germline lookup yields CDR1 SEHNR and CDR2 FQNEAQ (reference sequence). The DNA of the CDR3 is TGTGCCAGCAGCGAGACTAGCGGGACGCCCACAGATACGCAGTATTTT. It encodes CASSETSGTPTDTQYF.